Following are 9 T cell receptor beta chains from one sample sequenced in a study of control samples from healthy donors and cancer patients. Measured with immunoSEQ multiplex PCR; TCRdb has only the in-frame clones, and not every one. Found here are 100,000 or so clones, about 88% of them singletons; the top ten hold around 1.3%. Sequencing input: blood. The receptors stem from a woman between 45 and 65 years old in good health.

This clone was observed many times. V gene TRBV9 combines with J gene TRBJ2-7; no definite D call. V lost 5 bases, J lost 5 bases, and 17 bases lay in between. Germline CDR1 SGDLS, CDR2 YYNGEE. There are 14 residues in the CDR3. The CDR3 DNA reads TGTGCCAGCAGTCGCCGACTCAAGGTCGACGAGCAGTACTTC. This encodes CASSRRLKVDEQYF.

The chain couples TRBV5-4 to TRBJ2-5; a possible D gene is TRBD1 (5 bases). V lost 4 bases and J lost 0, with 7 bases in between. The CDR3 spans 13 residues. Per germline, CDR1 SGHNT and CDR2 YYREEE (reference sequence). CDR3 loop: CASSRQNQETQYF. The CDR3 bases are TGTGCCAGCAGCCGACAGAACCAAGAGACCCAGTACTTC.

This chain connects TRBV7-9 to TRBJ2-2, with unresolved D. The CDR3 sequence is 13 residues long. The germline V gene encodes CDR1 SEHNR and CDR2 FQNEAQ (reference sequence). Trimming removed 1 base from V and 6 bases from J, with 6 bases in between. The chain's CDR3 is CASSLGVPGELFF. In nucleotides, the CDR3 is TGTGCCAGCAGCTTAGGAGTACCCGGGGAGCTGTTTTTT.

The J gene is TRBJ2-5, the V gene TRBV29-1, with D perhaps matching TRBD1 (7 bases). In germline, CDR1 is SQVTM, CDR2 ANQGSEA. The CDR3 runs 12 residues. The V gene lost 5 bases and the J gene lost 5 bases, with 12 bases spanning the gap. For the CDR3, the DNA is TGCAGCGTTCGACAGGGACTGGAGACCCAGTACTTC. Its protein is CSVRQGLETQYF.

The gene calls are TRBV7-2 and TRBJ1-5, with 10 positions matching TRBD1. Trimming took 5 bases from V and 6 from J; bases not matched to a gene: 7. This CDR3 has 15 amino acids. CDR1 is SGHTA and CDR2 is FQGNSA in the germline V gene. Here the CDR3 DNA reads TGTGCCAGCAGCCAGTCCGGGACAGGGGTTCAGCCCCAGCATTTT. Amino acids: CASSQSGTGVQPQHF.

This rearrangement joins TRBV7-9 to TRBJ1-1, with 8 bases aligning to TRBD1. V lost 2 bases to trimming and J lost 4 bases; unmatched junction nucleotides: 6. The CDR3 contains 15 residues. Germline CDR1 reads SEHNR; CDR2 reads FQNEAQ (reference sequence). The CDR3 protein is CASSLSGGRGTEAFF. CDR3 coding DNA: TGTGCCAGCAGCTTATCAGGGGGCAGGGGCACTGAAGCTTTCTTT.

The CDR3 nucleotides read TGTGCCAGCACCCGTCAGGCACACACCGGGGAGCTGTTTTTT. Its translation: CASTRQAHTGELFF. This chain joins TRBV28 and TRBJ2-2; no reliable D call. CDR3 length equals 14 residues. V shed 7 bases and J shed 3 bases, with 12 bases lying between them. CDR1 is MDHEN, CDR2 SYDVKM, per germline.

This clone was counted once. This rearrangement joins TRBV7-2 to TRBJ2-7, with D hard to call. The ends were cut back, 7 bases at V and 9 bases at J, with 19 bases in the middle. Germline V gene sequence: CDR1 SGHTA, CDR2 FQGNSA. This CDR3 is built from 13 residues. CDR3 DNA sequence: TGTGCCAGCACGGAAGGGCCCACGGTCGTGCAGTACTTC. Protein sequence: CASTEGPTVVQYF.

This chain joins TRBV11-2 and TRBJ1-6; no firm D call. The germline V and J ends were trimmed by 8 bases and 0 bases, with 8 bases remaining between them. CDR3 length equals 14 residues. CDR1 and CDR2 (germline): SGHAT, FQNNGV. The CDR3 region is CASDDGSYNSPLHF. The CDR3 nucleotides are TGTGCCAGCGATGACGGCTCCTATAATTCACCCCTCCACTTT.